This T cell receptor beta chain was documented in a study of cytomegalovirus exposure and HLA in healthy donors. Germline V gene lookup returns CDR1 MNHNY and CDR2 SVGAGI (reference sequence). This CDR3 has 14 amino acids. This clone appeared a single time. Its antigen is currently unknown. Findings and limits, study-wide: Later analysis reportedly placed an Asian-associated ancestry cluster below the roughly 690-donor mean in N-insertions.

The donors, nominally healthy at sampling, likely had unrecorded immune exposures. PCR used 60 Vbeta primers and 13 Jbeta primers. Authors' processing steps: The count from a later analysis was about 80 million unique TCR beta chains, some 9.9 million of them shared. Profiled with immunoSEQ multiplex PCR; TCRdb holds only in-frame clones, not every one. That table gives V, J and clone size, and the DNA gave D and trimming. Altogether 130,000 or so clones are present, over 70% being singletons, with the ten largest covering around 1.6%. This clonotype was sampled from a woman between 18 and 29 years old in good health and CMV-seronegative. This chain links TRBV6-6 with TRBJ2-5; 8 nucleotides align to TRBD1. With the DNA end fitting TRBJ2-7 better, the J assignment may be wrong. Sequences were obtained from PBMCs. In nucleotides, the CDR3 is TGTGCCAGCAGTCCCGGACAGGGTTCCTACGAGCAGTACTTC. Translated: CASSPGQGSYEQYF.